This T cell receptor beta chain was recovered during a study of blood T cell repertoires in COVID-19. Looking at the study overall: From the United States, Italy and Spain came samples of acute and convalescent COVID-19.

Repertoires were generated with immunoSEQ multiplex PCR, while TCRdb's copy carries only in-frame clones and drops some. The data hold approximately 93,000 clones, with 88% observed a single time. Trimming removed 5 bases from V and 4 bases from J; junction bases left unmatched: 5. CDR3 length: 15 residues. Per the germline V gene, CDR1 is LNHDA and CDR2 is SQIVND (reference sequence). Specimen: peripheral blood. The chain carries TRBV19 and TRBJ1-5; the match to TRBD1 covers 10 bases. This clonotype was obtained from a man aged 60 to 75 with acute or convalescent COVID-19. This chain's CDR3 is CASSLGQGGNQPQHF. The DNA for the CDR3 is TGTGCCAGTAGTCTAGGACAGGGGGGGAATCAGCCCCAGCATTTT.